The sequence of this T cell receptor beta chain was determined in a study of T cell responses to AZD1222 COVID-19 vaccine. Overall study context: Pooling was applied to second doses at about 4 or about 12 weeks. Whole-study results and caveats: White British ancestry dominated among donors, who included more females, and clonal diversity was possibly underestimated.

Comment on this clone: Its antigen is undetermined.

Generated by immunoSEQ multiplex PCR, the TCRdb table keeps only in-frame clones and is missing some. The sample lists about 140,000 clones, roughly nine tenths occurring once. Trimming cost V 4 bases and J 6 bases, with 16 bases left between them. The CDR3 runs 14 residues. CDR1 and CDR2 from the germline V gene are SGHNT and YYREEE (reference sequence). The sequencing used peripheral blood, collected on day 0 of AZD1222 vaccination. The chain couples TRBV5-4 to TRBJ1-2; D not resolved. This TCR was sampled from an adult in good health. The CDR3 coding sequence is TGTGCCAGCAGCAGTAGTGCGGGCGTAGATGGCTACACCTTC. It is translated as CASSSSAGVDGYTF.